Listed below are T cell receptor beta chains from one sample, sequenced in a study of blood T cells in healthy people across ages. From the 5' RACE reads, TCRdb called clonotypes with MiXCR, one entry per CDR3 protein. Of roughly 1.7 million distinct CDR3 sequences listed, almost 35% were seen once; the top ten hold around 11%. The sample consisted of blood. The source is a woman aged 25-40 years in good health. The CDR3 runs from the conserved cysteine through the conserved F or W. A D gene is named only where the DNA matches it firmly. The size field is filled for only some rows; it gives once, few, many or a size class.

J gene: TRBJ2-7; V gene: TRBV28; D gene: TRBD2; clone size: .; CDR3 protein: CASRGGTSATEQYF; CDR3 DNA: TGTGCCAGCAGAGGAGGGACTAGCGCTACCGAGCAGTACTTC
J gene: TRBJ2-7; V gene: TRBV6-6; D gene: .; clone size: few; CDR3 protein: CASSYMGDPNYEQYF; CDR3 DNA: TGTGCCAGCAGTTACATGGGAGACCCGAACTACGAGCAGTACTTC
J gene: TRBJ1-1; V gene: TRBV27; D gene: .; clone size: .; CDR3 protein: CASSQFRMGRGFWTEAFF; CDR3 DNA: TGTGCCAGCAGTCAGTTTAGGATGGGAAGGGGGTTTTGGACTGAAGCTTTCTTT
J gene: TRBJ1-5; V gene: TRBV20-1; D gene: .; clone size: .; CDR3 protein: CSASQGFVNQPQHF; CDR3 DNA: TGCAGTGCTAGTCAGGGGTTCGTCAATCAGCCCCAGCATTTT
J gene: TRBJ1-2; V gene: TRBV28; D gene: .; clone size: .; CDR3 protein: CASSNIIDGYGYTF; CDR3 DNA: TGTGCCAGCAGTAATATAATCGACGGATATGGCTACACCTTC
J gene: TRBJ2-7; V gene: TRBV6-2/TRBV6-3; D gene: TRBD2; clone size: few; CDR3 protein: CASSYSVLSGRGYEQYF; CDR3 DNA: TGTGCCAGCAGTTACTCGGTGCTTAGCGGGAGGGGATACGAGCAGTACTTC
J gene: TRBJ1-5; V gene: TRBV6-2/TRBV6-3; D gene: TRBD1; clone size: few; CDR3 protein: CASSLAGGYQPQHF; CDR3 DNA: TGTGCCAGCAGCCTAGCAGGGGGCTATCAGCCCCAGCATTTT
J gene: TRBJ2-3; V gene: TRBV6-1; D gene: TRBD2; clone size: .; CDR3 protein: CASSANAGTSAQYF; CDR3 DNA: TGTGCCAGCAGTGCAAACGCAGGGACTAGCGCCCAGTATTTT
J gene: TRBJ2-5; V gene: TRBV29-1; D gene: TRBD1; clone size: many; CDR3 protein: CSGGFGFYDRAGQETQYF; CDR3 DNA: TGCAGCGGTGGTTTCGGATTCTACGACAGGGCAGGACAAGAGACCCAGTACTTC
J gene: TRBJ2-3; V gene: TRBV25-1; D gene: TRBD2; clone size: .; CDR3 protein: CARRTSGYTQYF; CDR3 DNA: TGTGCCAGACGGACTAGCGGTTATACGCAGTATTTT
J gene: TRBJ1-5; V gene: TRBV20-1; D gene: .; clone size: .; CDR3 protein: CSATSLGEGQPQHF; CDR3 DNA: TGCAGTGCTACATCCCTGGGGGAAGGTCAGCCCCAGCATTTT
J gene: TRBJ2-7; V gene: TRBV6-5; D gene: TRBD1; clone size: once; CDR3 protein: CASSDRAGYEQYF; CDR3 DNA: TGTGCCAGCAGTGACAGGGCTGGGTACGAGCAGTACTTC
J gene: TRBJ2-1; V gene: TRBV19; D gene: TRBD2; clone size: .; CDR3 protein: CASNPSGRVEQFF; CDR3 DNA: TGTGCCAGTAACCCTAGCGGGAGAGTTGAGCAGTTCTTC
J gene: TRBJ2-7; V gene: TRBV7-9; D gene: .; clone size: .; CDR3 protein: CASSSPGALEQYF; CDR3 DNA: TGTGCCAGCAGCTCCCCGGGGGCGCTCGAGCAGTACTTC
J gene: TRBJ2-2; V gene: TRBV20-1; D gene: TRBD2; clone size: .; CDR3 protein: CSVRSGTSITGELFF; CDR3 DNA: TGCAGCGTGCGGAGTGGGACTAGCATCACCGGGGAGCTGTTTTTT
J gene: TRBJ2-5; V gene: TRBV4-2; D gene: TRBD1; clone size: .; CDR3 protein: CASSQDLMGQGDRGTQYF; CDR3 DNA: TGTGCCAGCAGCCAAGATTTAATGGGACAGGGCGATCGCGGGACCCAGTACTTC
J gene: TRBJ2-1; V gene: TRBV27; D gene: .; clone size: few; CDR3 protein: CASSLGLVVMNEQFF; CDR3 DNA: TGTGCCAGCAGTTTAGGCTTAGTTGTTATGAATGAGCAGTTCTTC
J gene: TRBJ2-1; V gene: TRBV27; D gene: .; clone size: .; CDR3 protein: CASSSGWVQFF; CDR3 DNA: TGTGCCAGCAGTTCAGGGTGGGTGCAGTTCTTC
J gene: TRBJ2-7; V gene: TRBV11-2; D gene: .; clone size: .; CDR3 protein: CASSDLLSFLGEQYF; CDR3 DNA: TGTGCCAGCAGCGACCTCCTCAGTTTCCTAGGCGAGCAGTACTTC
J gene: TRBJ2-7; V gene: TRBV2; D gene: .; clone size: few; CDR3 protein: CAGLRGSSYEQYF; CDR3 DNA: TGTGCCGGGCTCCGGGGGAGCTCCTACGAGCAGTACTTC
J gene: TRBJ2-4; V gene: TRBV4-1; D gene: .; clone size: .; CDR3 protein: CASSQDKELVRGLGKNIQYF; CDR3 DNA: TGCGCCAGCAGCCAAGATAAGGAACTCGTCCGGGGGTTGGGCAAAAACATTCAGTACTTC
J gene: TRBJ2-1; V gene: TRBV29-1; D gene: .; clone size: .; CDR3 protein: CSGTPGGTGHYNEQFF; CDR3 DNA: TGCAGCGGCACACCGGGGGGGACAGGGCATTACAATGAGCAGTTCTTC
J gene: TRBJ2-6; V gene: TRBV7-3; D gene: .; clone size: few; CDR3 protein: CASSSHSRLTNSGANVLTF; CDR3 DNA: TGTGCCAGCAGCTCCCACTCGAGACTAACAAACTCTGGGGCCAACGTCCTGACTTTC
J gene: TRBJ2-5; V gene: TRBV11-2; D gene: .; clone size: few; CDR3 protein: CASSLWVQETQYF; CDR3 DNA: TGTGCCAGCAGCTTATGGGTTCAAGAGACCCAGTACTTC
J gene: TRBJ2-3; V gene: TRBV6-6; D gene: TRBD2; clone size: .; CDR3 protein: CASSSGTKFRQYF; CDR3 DNA: TGTGCCAGCAGCTCCGGGACTAAGTTTAGGCAGTATTTT
J gene: TRBJ1-5; V gene: TRBV28; D gene: .; clone size: .; CDR3 protein: CASSFWGSQPQHF; CDR3 DNA: TGTGCCAGCAGTTTCTGGGGGAGTCAGCCCCAGCATTTT
J gene: TRBJ2-3; V gene: TRBV6-1; D gene: TRBD2; clone size: .; CDR3 protein: CASSLGRGDYSTDTQYF; CDR3 DNA: TGTGCCAGCAGCCTGGGTCGTGGGGACTATAGCACAGATACGCAGTATTTT
J gene: TRBJ2-7; V gene: TRBV6-1; D gene: .; clone size: .; CDR3 protein: CASSGGRQGGSYEQYF; CDR3 DNA: TGTGCCAGCAGTGGCGGACGGCAGGGGGGCTCCTACGAGCAGTACTTC
J gene: TRBJ2-3; V gene: TRBV20-1; D gene: TRBD2; clone size: once; CDR3 protein: CSARAGIAGEVTDTQYF; CDR3 DNA: TGCAGTGCTAGAGCGGGGATAGCGGGTGAAGTCACAGATACGCAGTATTTT
J gene: TRBJ2-3; V gene: TRBV29-1; D gene: .; clone size: few; CDR3 protein: CSVVRDSSTDAQYF; CDR3 DNA: TGCAGCGTTGTCCGGGACTCTAGCACAGATGCGCAGTATTTT
J gene: TRBJ1-6; V gene: TRBV5-5; D gene: .; clone size: .; CDR3 protein: CASSLDYLSPLHF; CDR3 DNA: TGTGCCAGCAGCCTGGACTACTTGTCACCCCTCCACTTT
J gene: TRBJ2-7; V gene: TRBV6-1; D gene: TRBD1; clone size: .; CDR3 protein: CASIGTGTGSSYEQYF; CDR3 DNA: TGTGCCAGCATTGGAACCGGGACAGGGAGCTCCTACGAGCAGTACTTC
J gene: TRBJ2-3; V gene: TRBV6-1; D gene: TRBD2; clone size: .; CDR3 protein: CATSHGTSPSTDTQYF; CDR3 DNA: TGTGCCACGTCCCACGGGACTAGCCCTAGCACAGATACGCAGTATTTT